This TCR beta chain was captured by sequencing in a study of cytomegalovirus exposure and HLA in healthy donors. Study-level information: Sequencing of roughly 180 million T cells in an earlier analysis found about 120 million unique TCR beta sequences.

V was trimmed by 6 bases and J by 8 bases, leaving 14 bases between them. The CDR3 runs 14 residues. Germline lookup yields CDR1 MNHEY and CDR2 SMNVEV (reference sequence). Primers for the PCR totalled 60 Vbeta and 13 Jbeta. Method: immunoSEQ multiplex PCR; TCRdb's copy keeps in-frame clones and lacks some. The sample lists 30,000 to 45,000 clones; 80% to 90% were seen once. This receptor was identified in a woman aged 40 to 55 in good health and CMV-seropositive. The genes are TRBV27 and TRBJ1-6; D remains ambiguous. The specimen was PBMCs. The CDR3 protein is CASSSIIRDSPLHF. DNA for the CDR3: TGTGCCAGCAGCTCCATTATTCGAGATTCACCCCTCCACTTT.